This T cell receptor beta chain was identified during a study of type 1 regulatory T cells. In the study overall: T-allo10 is an in vitro-generated, Tr1-enriched CD4 T cell product specific for alloantigen.

Study outcomes and limitations: Compared with non-Tr1 cells, Tr1 cells showed a narrower TCR repertoire.

Looked up from germline, CDR1 is LGHNA and CDR2 is YSLEER. The CDR3 is made up of 15 amino acids. V was clipped by 2 bases and J by 8 bases; unmatched bases: 8. TCRdb independently ran MiXCR on the reads; one entry per CDR3 protein. The sample holds tens of thousands of distinct CDR3 sequences, 62% seen once. Worth noting for this clonotype: Its antigen is undetermined.

The clonotype originates from a human donor in good health. The rearrangement joins TRBV4-3 to TRBJ1-4; 7 nucleotides line up with TRBD1. The sample consisted of cultured non-Tr1 T cells, either the whole culture or a sorted T cell fraction (not recorded which). CDR3 DNA: TGCGCCAGCAGCCAATACCGGGACAGATACGAAAAACTGTTTTTT. Translated, it gives CASSQYRDRYEKLFF.